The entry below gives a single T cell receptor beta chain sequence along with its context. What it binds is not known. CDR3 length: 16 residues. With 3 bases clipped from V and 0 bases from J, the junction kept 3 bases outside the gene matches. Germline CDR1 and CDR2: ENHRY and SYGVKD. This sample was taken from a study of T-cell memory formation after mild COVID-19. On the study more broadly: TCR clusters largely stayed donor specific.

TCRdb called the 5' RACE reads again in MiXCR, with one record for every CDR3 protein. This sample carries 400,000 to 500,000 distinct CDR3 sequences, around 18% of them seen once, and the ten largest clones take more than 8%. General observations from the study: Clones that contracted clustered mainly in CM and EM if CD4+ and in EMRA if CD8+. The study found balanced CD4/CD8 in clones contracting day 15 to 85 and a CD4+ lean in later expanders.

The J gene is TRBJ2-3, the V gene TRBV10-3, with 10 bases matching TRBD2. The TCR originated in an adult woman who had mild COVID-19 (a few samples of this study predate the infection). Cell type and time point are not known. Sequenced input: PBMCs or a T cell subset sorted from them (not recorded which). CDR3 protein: CAISEGLAESTDTQYF. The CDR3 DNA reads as TGTGCCATCAGTGAAGGACTAGCGGAGAGCACAGATACGCAGTATTTT.